Sequencing of this T cell receptor (beta chain) was carried out in a study of control samples from healthy donors and cancer patients. Using immunoSEQ multiplex PCR, the repertoire was profiled, and TCRdb retains in-frame clones only, with some absent. The sample yields 160,000 or so clones, roughly 94% seen once. Trimming took 10 bases from V and 4 from J, leaving 13 bases between them. Germline assignment: CDR1 MNHEY and CDR2 SVGAGI. This CDR3 has 12 residues. Material: blood. This TCR was sampled from a woman in her thirties or forties in good health. J is TRBJ1-2 and V is TRBV6-5; unclear D gene. This chain's CDR3 is CAISTGSYGYTF. CDR3 nucleotides: TGTGCCATTTCGACGGGGTCCTATGGCTACACCTTC.